The entry below describes one TCR beta chain. The method was immunoSEQ multiplex PCR; TCRdb's version includes in-frame clones alone and lacks a portion of them. The table records 300,000 to 400,000 clones, about nine tenths of them present only once. This sample is part of a study of blood T cell repertoires in COVID-19. Overall study context: Samples taken during acute and convalescent COVID-19 were collected in the United States, Italy and Spain.

Germline lookup yields CDR1 MNHNY and CDR2 SVGAGI (reference sequence). The CDR3 totals 14 residues. Trimming cost V 8 bases and J 8 bases; bases outside gene matches: 12. One Seattle source followed patients from active infection through their disease course. The sample consisted of peripheral blood. The chain links TRBV6-6 to TRBJ2-1; 7 nucleotides agree with TRBD1. The source is a woman aged 50 to 60 with COVID-19, enrolled during active disease. The CDR3 reads CASVGTGVSDEQFF. The CDR3, as DNA: TGTGCCAGCGTAGGAACAGGGGTTAGCGATGAGCAGTTCTTC.